This TCR beta chain appears in the sequencing data of a study of T cell clonotyping in hematopoietic cell transplantation. Study conclusions and caveats: Graft donor and pretransplant recipient Inverse Simpson Index values predicted broader posttransplant TCR diversity. Without cell sorting, CD4 versus CD8 contributions remain unresolved.

The protocol was immunoSEQ multiplex PCR, while the TCRdb copy is restricted to in-frame clones and leaves out a portion. Here the sample spans tens of thousands of clones, 90% to 95% being singletons. As concerns this clone: Antigen unknown.

In germline, CDR1 is MNHNY, CDR2 SVGAGI (reference sequence). With 0 bases removed from V and 8 bases from J, the gap between germline ends came to 7 bases. The CDR3 spans 12 residues. The chain joins TRBV6-6 to TRBJ1-1; tentative D call: TRBD1 (6 bases). The sample comprised peripheral blood mononuclear cells. The receptor was derived from a woman in her forties or fifties in good health. Some clones in this sample may be carry-over from other donors' samples. The CDR3 is CASSYSDSEAFF. CDR3 in DNA: TGTGCCAGCAGTTACTCGGACAGCGAAGCTTTCTTT.